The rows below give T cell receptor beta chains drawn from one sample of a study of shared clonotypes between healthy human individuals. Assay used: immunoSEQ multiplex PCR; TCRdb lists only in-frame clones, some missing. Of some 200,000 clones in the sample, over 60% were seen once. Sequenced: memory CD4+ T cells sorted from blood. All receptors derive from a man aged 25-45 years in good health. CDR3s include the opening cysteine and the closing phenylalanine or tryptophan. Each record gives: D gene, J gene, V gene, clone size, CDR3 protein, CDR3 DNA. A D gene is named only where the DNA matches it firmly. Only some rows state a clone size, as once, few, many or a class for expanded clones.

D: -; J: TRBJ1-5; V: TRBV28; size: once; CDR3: CASGPRARQPQHF; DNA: TGTGCCAGCGGCCCCAGGGCTCGCCAGCCCCAGCATTTT
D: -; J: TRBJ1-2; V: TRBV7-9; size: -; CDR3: CASSTYPHSSGYGYTF; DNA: TGTGCCAGCAGTACCTACCCACACAGTTCTGGCTATGGCTACACCTTC
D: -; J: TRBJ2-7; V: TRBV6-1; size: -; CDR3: CASSEMVYQGYEQYF; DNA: TGTGCCAGCAGTGAAATGGTCTACCAAGGCTACGAGCAGTACTTC
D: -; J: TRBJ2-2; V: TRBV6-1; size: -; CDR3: CASSEVGTGELFF; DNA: TGTGCCAGCAGTGAAGTCGGCACCGGGGAGCTGTTTTTT
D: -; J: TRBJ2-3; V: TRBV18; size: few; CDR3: CASSPGTQRDTQYF; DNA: TGTGCCAGCTCACCAGGGACCCAACGAGATACGCAGTATTTT
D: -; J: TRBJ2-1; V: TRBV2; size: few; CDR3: CASSEVLEQFF; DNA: TGTGCCAGCAGTGAAGTACTCGAGCAGTTCTTC
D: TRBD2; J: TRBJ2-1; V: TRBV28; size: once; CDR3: CASSLWSLAGSDEQFF; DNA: TGTGCCAGCAGTTTATGGTCGCTAGCGGGTTCAGATGAGCAGTTCTTC
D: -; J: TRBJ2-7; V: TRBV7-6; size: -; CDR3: CASSLGLGTNYEQYF; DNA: TGTGCCAGCAGCTTAGGTCTTGGGACAAACTACGAGCAGTACTTC
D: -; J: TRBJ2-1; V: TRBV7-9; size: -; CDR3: CASTDWFSEQFF; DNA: TGTGCCAGCACCGACTGGTTTAGTGAGCAGTTCTTC
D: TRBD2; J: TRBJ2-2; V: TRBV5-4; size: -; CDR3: CASSLGGGPGELFF; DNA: TGTGCCAGCAGCTTGGGGGGAGGGCCCGGGGAGCTGTTTTTT
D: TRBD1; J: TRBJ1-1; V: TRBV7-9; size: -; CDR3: CASSLTGANTEAFF; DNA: TGTGCCAGCAGCTTGACAGGGGCAAACACTGAAGCTTTCTTT
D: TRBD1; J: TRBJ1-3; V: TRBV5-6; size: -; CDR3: CASSRQGRGNTIYF; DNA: TGTGCCAGCAGCCGACAGGGCCGAGGGAACACCATATATTTT
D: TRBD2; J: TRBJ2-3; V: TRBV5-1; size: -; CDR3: CASSLLAHASTDTQYF; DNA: TGCGCCAGCAGCTTACTAGCGCACGCTAGCACAGATACGCAGTATTTT
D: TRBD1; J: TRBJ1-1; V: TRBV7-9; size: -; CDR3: CASSWDSNTEAFF; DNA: TGTGCCAGCAGCTGGGACAGTAACACTGAAGCTTTCTTT
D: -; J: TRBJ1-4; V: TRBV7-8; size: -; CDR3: CASSSDHGQDEKLFF; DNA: TGTGCCAGCAGCTCCGACCACGGGCAAGATGAAAAACTGTTTTTT
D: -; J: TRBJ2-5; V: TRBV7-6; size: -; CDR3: CASSLGQPGKTQYF; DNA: TGTGCCAGCAGCTTAGGCCAGCCGGGGAAGACCCAGTACTTC
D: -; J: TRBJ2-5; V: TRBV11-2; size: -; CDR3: CASSSEGGSETQYF; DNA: TGTGCCAGCAGCTCCGAGGGGGGCTCAGAGACCCAGTACTTC
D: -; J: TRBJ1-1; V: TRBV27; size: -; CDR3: CASSPGRAGRNTEAFF; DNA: TGTGCCAGCAGCCCAGGGCGCGCTGGCCGGAACACTGAAGCTTTCTTT
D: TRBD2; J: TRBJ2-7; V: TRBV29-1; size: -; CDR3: CSVRGSGTGEQYF; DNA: TGCAGCGTTCGGGGTAGCGGGACTGGCGAGCAGTACTTC
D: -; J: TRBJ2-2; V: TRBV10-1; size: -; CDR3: CASRTSNTGELFF; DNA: TGCGCCAGCAGGACAAGCAACACCGGGGAGCTGTTTTTT
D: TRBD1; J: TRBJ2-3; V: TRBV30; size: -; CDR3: CAWTGSTDTQYF; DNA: TGTGCTTGGACAGGGAGCACAGATACGCAGTATTTT
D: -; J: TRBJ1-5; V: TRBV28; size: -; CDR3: CASSPNIGGTGNQPQHF; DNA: TGTGCCAGCAGTCCCAACATAGGGGGGACGGGCAATCAGCCCCAGCATTTT
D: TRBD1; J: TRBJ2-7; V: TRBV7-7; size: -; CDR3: CASSLGTGSYEQYF; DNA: TGTGCCAGCAGCCTAGGGACAGGGTCTTACGAGCAGTACTTC
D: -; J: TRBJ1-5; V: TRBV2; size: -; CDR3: CASNTGRHSNQPQHF; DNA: TGTGCCAGCAATACCGGCAGACATAGCAATCAGCCCCAGCATTTT
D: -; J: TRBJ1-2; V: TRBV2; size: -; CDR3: CASSVSGSNYGYTF; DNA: TGTGCCAGCAGTGTGTCGGGCAGCAACTATGGCTACACCTTC
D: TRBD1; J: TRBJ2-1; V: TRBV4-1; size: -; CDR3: CASSQDDRGSYNEQFF; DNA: TGCGCCAGCAGCCAAGATGACAGGGGGTCTTACAATGAGCAGTTCTTC
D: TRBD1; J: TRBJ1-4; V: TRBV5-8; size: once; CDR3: CASSLGQGVVEKLFF; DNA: TGTGCCAGCAGCTTGGGTCAGGGGGTCGTTGAAAAACTGTTTTTT
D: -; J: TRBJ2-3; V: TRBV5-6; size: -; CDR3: CASGHQGTDTQYF; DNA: TGTGCCAGCGGGCACCAGGGCACAGATACGCAGTATTTT
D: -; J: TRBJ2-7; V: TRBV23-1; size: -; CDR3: CASSHPDWGFLGEQYF; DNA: TGCGCCAGCAGTCATCCGGACTGGGGCTTCTTGGGCGAGCAGTACTTC
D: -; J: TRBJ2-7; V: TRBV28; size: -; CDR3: CATRLNIYEQYF; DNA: TGTGCCACCCGCTTGAATATCTACGAGCAGTACTTC
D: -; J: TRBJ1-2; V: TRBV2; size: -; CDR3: CASSRGAGYGYTF; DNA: TGTGCCAGCAGCAGAGGGGCGGGCTATGGCTACACCTTC
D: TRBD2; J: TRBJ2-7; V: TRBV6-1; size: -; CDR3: CASTSSGSRPWQYF; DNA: TGTGCCAGCACTTCCAGCGGGAGCCGGCCGTGGCAGTACTTC
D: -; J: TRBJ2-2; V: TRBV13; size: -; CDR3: CASSLGWGRYNTGELFF; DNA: TGTGCCAGCAGCTTAGGCTGGGGACGGTATAACACCGGGGAGCTGTTTTTT
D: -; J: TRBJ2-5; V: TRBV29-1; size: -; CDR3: CSVVSSAQETQYF; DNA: TGCAGCGTTGTTTCTAGCGCCCAAGAGACCCAGTACTTC
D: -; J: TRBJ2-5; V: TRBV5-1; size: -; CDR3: CASSSGDFAETQYF; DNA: TGCGCCAGCAGCTCCGGGGACTTCGCGGAGACCCAGTACTTC
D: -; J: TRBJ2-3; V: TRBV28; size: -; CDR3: CASSSTTDTQYF; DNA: TGTGCCAGCAGTTCCACGACAGATACGCAGTATTTT
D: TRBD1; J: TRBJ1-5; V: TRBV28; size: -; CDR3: CASKSGTEWDQPQHF; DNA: TGTGCCAGCAAATCCGGGACAGAATGGGATCAGCCCCAGCATTTT
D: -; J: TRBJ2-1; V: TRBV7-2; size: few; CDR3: CASSFHHRAPNEQFF; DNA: TGTGCCAGCAGCTTCCATCACCGGGCCCCTAATGAGCAGTTCTTC
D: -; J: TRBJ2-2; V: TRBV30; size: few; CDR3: CAWSVLMDTGELFF; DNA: TGTGCCTGGAGTGTACTAATGGACACCGGGGAGCTGTTTTTT
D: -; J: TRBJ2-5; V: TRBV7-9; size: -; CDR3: CASSLSVGRETQYF; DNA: TGTGCCAGCAGCTTATCGGTGGGGCGCGAGACCCAGTACTTC
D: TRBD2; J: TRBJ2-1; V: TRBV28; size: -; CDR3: CATSSGSQYEQFF; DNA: TGTGCCACTTCTAGCGGGAGTCAGTATGAGCAGTTCTTC
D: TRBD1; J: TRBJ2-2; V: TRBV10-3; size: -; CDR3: CAISVDRGNTGELFF; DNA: TGTGCCATCAGTGTCGACAGGGGGAACACCGGGGAGCTGTTTTTT
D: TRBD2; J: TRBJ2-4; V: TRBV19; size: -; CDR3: CASSMGLAEAKNIQYF; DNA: TGTGCCAGTAGTATGGGACTAGCTGAAGCCAAAAACATTCAGTACTTC
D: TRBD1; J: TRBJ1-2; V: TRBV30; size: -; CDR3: CAWSRQGYGYTF; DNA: TGTGCCTGGAGTCGACAGGGGTATGGCTACACCTTC
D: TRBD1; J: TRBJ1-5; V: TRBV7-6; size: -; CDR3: CASSPGQGAGQPQHF; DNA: TGTGCCAGCAGCCCAGGACAGGGGGCTGGTCAGCCCCAGCATTTT
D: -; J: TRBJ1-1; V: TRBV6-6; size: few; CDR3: CASSRRGGWTEAFF; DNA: TGTGCCAGCAGTCGGAGGGGGGGTTGGACTGAAGCTTTCTTT
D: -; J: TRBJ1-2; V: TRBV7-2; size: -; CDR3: CASSFRESNYGYTF; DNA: TGTGCCAGCAGCTTTCGGGAGAGTAACTATGGCTACACCTTC
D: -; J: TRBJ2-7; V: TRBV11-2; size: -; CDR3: CASSLTYEQYF; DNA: TGTGCCAGCAGCTTGACATACGAGCAGTACTTC
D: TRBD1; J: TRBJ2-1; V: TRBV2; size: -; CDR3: CASNGQAYNEQFF; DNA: TGTGCCAGCAACGGACAGGCCTACAATGAGCAGTTCTTC
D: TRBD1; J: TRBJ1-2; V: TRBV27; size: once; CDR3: CASSPRIASGTGSYGYTF; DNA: TGTGCCAGCAGTCCCCGTATAGCCTCCGGGACAGGTAGCTATGGCTACACCTTC
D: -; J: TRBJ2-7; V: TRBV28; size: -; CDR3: CASNYNYEQYF; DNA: TGTGCCAGCAACTATAACTACGAGCAGTACTTC
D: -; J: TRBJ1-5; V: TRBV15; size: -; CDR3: CATSRDGQISTLQHF; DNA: TGTGCCACCAGCAGAGATGGACAGATCTCGACGCTCCAGCATTTT
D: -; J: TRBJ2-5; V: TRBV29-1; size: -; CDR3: CGGWYQETQYF; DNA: TGCGGAGGTTGGTACCAAGAGACCCAGTACTTC
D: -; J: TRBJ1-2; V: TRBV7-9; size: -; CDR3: CASSLVQSMRAYGYTF; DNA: TGTGCCAGCAGCTTAGTGCAGTCCATGCGAGCCTATGGCTACACCTTC
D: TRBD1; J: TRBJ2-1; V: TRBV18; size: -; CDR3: CASSSQGSQFF; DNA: TGTGCCAGCTCATCACAGGGGTCGCAGTTCTTC
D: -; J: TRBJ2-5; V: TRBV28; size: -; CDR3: CASSFAGFGETQYF; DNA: TGTGCCAGCAGTTTCGCAGGTTTCGGGGAGACCCAGTACTTC